The clone carrying this T cell receptor beta chain was counted once. Its antigen is unknown. For each donor, at least one pre-ART and at least two post-ART PBMC samples were available. Each participant with HIV received care in the United States. Specimens carried about 0.85-10 million cryopreserved PBMC before DNA extraction. This CDR3 region has 13 residues. Germline lookup yields CDR1 SGHKS and CDR2 YYEKEE (reference sequence). V lost 6 bases and J lost 0, with 10 bases in between. These data originate in a study of long-term antiretroviral therapy in people with HIV. Overall study results and limits: Relative to transplant donor controls, diversity remained lower despite increasing after ART.

Researchers ran immunoSEQ v3.0 at survey level. Produced via immunoSEQ multiplex PCR; TCRdb's table is partial and in-frame only. The data hold 15,000 to 20,000 clones, with around 79% observed a single time. The rearrangement joins TRBV5-5 to TRBJ2-7; D unresolved. Sequencing used unsorted PBMCs, obtained at the start of antiretroviral therapy, before treatment. This sequence originates from a young man with HIV. The CDR3 loop reads CASNIFGSYEQYF. In DNA, the CDR3 is TGTGCCAGCAATATATTCGGCTCCTACGAGCAGTACTTC.